A single TCR beta chain is shown here with its context. Study processing details: By means of reference gene primer amplification, nucleated cell counts were estimated. Method: immunoSEQ multiplex PCR; TCRdb's copy keeps in-frame clones and lacks some. The V and J calls and clone size were taken over from that table, and D and trimming were inferred from the DNA. The sample records about 140,000 clones, 65% to 80% being singletons. This sample was taken from a study of blood T cell repertoires in COVID-19. This TCR derives from a man in his forties or fifties with acute or convalescent COVID-19. The sequenced sample was peripheral blood.

Written as DNA, the CDR3 is TGTGCCAGCAGCGTCAGGGGGGTTGGGTATGGCTACACCTTC. Encoded protein: CASSVRGVGYGYTF. V usage is TRBV9 and J usage is TRBJ1-2, with TRBD1 identical over 7 bases. The CDR3 has 14 amino acids. Germline loops: CDR1 SGDLS, CDR2 YYNGEE. The trim removed 2 bases at V and 5 bases at J, leaving 6 bases unmatched.